The clone carrying this TCR beta chain is a singleton in its sample. The method was immunoSEQ multiplex PCR; TCRdb's version includes in-frame clones alone and lacks a portion of them. Of roughly 160,000 clones listed, around nine tenths are singletons. The CDR3 is 16 amino acids. Germline CDR1 SGDLS, CDR2 YYNGEE. With 0 bases clipped from V and 6 bases from J, the junction kept 9 bases outside the gene matches. The data were taken from a study of blood T cell repertoires in COVID-19. Study in general: Researchers got acute and convalescent COVID-19 samples from the United States, Italy and Spain. Sources were T cells, B-cell-depleted T cells, or PBMCs; the material itself was cDNA or gDNA.

This sequence originates from a man in his fifties or sixties with COVID-19, enrolled during active disease. Material for sequencing was peripheral blood. The gene calls are TRBV9 and TRBJ2-1, with 7 positions matching TRBD2. The CDR3 nucleotides read TGTGCCAGCAGCGTAGATGGGTCTAGCGGAACCAATGAGCAGTTCTTC. It encodes CASSVDGSSGTNEQFF.